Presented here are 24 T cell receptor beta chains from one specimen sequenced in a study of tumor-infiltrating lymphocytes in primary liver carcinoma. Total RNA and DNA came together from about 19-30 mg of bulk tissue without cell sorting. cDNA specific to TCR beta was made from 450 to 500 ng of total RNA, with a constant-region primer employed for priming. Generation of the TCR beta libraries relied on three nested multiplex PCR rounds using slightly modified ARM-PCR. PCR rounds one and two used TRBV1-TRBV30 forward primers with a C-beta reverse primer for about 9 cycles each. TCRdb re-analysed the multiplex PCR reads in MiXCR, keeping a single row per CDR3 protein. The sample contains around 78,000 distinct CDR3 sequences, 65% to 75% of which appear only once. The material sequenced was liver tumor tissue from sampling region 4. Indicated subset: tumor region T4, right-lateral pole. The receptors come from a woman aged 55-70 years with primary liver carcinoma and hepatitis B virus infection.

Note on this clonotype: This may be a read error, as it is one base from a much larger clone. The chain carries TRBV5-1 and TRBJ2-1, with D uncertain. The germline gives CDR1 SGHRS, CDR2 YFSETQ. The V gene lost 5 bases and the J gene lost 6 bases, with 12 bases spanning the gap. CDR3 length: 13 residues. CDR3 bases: TGCGCCAGCAGACTCGACGCCACCAATGAGCAGTTCTTC. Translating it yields CASRLDATNEQFF.

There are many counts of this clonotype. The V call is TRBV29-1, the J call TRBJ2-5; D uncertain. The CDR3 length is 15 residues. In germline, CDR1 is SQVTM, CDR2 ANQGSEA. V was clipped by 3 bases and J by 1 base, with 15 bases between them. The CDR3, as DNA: TGCAGCGTTGAGGGGATCATTGGCTTCCAAGAGACCCAGTACTTC. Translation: CSVEGIIGFQETQYF.

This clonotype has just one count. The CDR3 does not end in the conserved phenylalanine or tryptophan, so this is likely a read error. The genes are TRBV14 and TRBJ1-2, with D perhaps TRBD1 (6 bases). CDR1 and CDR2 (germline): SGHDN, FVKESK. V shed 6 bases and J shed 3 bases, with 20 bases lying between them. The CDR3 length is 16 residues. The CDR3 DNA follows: TGTGCCAGCAGTCCATACGACCAGGGGACCGACTATGGCTACACCTAC. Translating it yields CASSPYDQGTDYGYTY.

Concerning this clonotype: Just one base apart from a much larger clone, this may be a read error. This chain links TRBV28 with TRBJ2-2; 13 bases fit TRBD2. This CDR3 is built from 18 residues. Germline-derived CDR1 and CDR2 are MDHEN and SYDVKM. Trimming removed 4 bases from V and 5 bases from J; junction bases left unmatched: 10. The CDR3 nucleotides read TGTGCCAGCAGTTCGCCAAGGACTAGCGGGAGTTGGACCGGGGAGCTGTTTTTT. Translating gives CASSSPRTSGSWTGELFF.

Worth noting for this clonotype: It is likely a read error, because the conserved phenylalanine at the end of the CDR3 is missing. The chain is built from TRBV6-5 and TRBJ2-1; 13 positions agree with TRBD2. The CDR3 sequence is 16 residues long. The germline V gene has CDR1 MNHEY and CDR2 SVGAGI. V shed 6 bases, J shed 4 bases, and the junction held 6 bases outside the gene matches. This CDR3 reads CASRRLAGGPYNEQFS. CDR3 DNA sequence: TGTGCCAGCAGGAGACTAGCGGGAGGACCTTACAATGAGCAGTTCTCC.

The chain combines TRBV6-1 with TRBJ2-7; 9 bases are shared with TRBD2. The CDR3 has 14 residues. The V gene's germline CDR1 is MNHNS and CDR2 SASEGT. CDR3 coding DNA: TGTGTCTGCAGGGCTAGCGGGATGAGCTACGAGCAGTACTTC. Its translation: CVCRASGMSYEQYF.

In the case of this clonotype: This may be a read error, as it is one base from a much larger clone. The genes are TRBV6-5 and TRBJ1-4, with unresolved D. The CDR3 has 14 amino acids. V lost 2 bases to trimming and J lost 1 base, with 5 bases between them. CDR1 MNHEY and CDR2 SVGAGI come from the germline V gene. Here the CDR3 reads CASSYRVTNEKLFF. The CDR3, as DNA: TGTGCCAGCAGTTACAGAGTAACTAATGAAAAACTGTTTTTT.

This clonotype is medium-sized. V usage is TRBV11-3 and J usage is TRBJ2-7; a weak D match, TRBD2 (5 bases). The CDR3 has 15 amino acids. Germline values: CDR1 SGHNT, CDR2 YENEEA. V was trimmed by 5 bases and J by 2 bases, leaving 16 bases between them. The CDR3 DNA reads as TGTGCCAGCAGCCCCCGGCTCGGGGAAGCCTACGAGCAGTACTTC. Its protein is CASSPRLGEAYEQYF. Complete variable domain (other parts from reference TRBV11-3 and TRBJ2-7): EAGVVQSPRYKIIEKKQPVAFWCNPISGHNTLYWYLQNLGQGPELLIRYENEEAVDDSQLPKDRFSAERLKGVDSTLKIQPAELGDSAVYLCASSPRLGEAYEQYFGPGTRLTVT.

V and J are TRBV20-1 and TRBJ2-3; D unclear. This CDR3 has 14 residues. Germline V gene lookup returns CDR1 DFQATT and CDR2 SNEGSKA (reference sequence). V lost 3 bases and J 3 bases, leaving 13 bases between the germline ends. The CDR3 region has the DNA TGCAGTGCTAGCCGACTGGGGTTAACAGATACGCAGTATTTT. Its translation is CSASRLGLTDTQYF.

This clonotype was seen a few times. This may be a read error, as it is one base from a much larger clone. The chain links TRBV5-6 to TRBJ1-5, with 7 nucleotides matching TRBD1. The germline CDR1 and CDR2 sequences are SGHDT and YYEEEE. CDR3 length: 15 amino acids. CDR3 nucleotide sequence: TGTGCCAGCAGCGCCGGGACAGCCACAGGTCAGCCCCGGCATTTT. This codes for CASSAGTATGQPRHF.

CDR3 in DNA: TGTGCCAGCAGCCCCTGCCCCAATCGGAACACTGAAGCTTTCTTT. It yields the protein CASSPCPNRNTEAFF. The chain recombines TRBV9 with TRBJ1-1; D gene ambiguous. CDR1 SGDLS and CDR2 YYNGEE come from the germline V gene. This CDR3 is built from 15 residues. V lost 4 bases and J lost 1, with 14 bases in between. Looking up the rest from reference TRBV9 and TRBJ1-1 gives the full variable domain: DSGVTQTPKHLITATGQRVTLRCSPRSGDLSVYWYQQSLDQGLQFLIQYYNGEERAKGNILERFSAQQFPDLHSELNLSSLELGDSALYFCASSPCPNRNTEAFFGQGTRLTVV.

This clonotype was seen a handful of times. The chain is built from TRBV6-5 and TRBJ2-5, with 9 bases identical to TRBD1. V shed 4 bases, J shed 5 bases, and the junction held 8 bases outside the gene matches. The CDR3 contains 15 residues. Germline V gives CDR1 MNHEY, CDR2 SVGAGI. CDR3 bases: TGTGCCAGCAGTTCCTCCGGGACAGGGACTGAGACCCAGTACTTC. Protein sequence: CASSSSGTGTETQYF.

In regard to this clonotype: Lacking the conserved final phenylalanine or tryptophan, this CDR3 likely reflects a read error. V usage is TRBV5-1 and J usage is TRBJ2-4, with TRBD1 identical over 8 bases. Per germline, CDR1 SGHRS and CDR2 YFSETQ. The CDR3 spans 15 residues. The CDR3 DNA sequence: TGCACCAGCAGCCCTAGTACAGGGGGGCGAAACATTCAGTACCTC. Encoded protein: CTSSPSTGGRNIQYL.

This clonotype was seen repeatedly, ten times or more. This CDR3 is CASSPTGTLSREQYF. CDR3 nucleotide sequence: TGTGCCAGCAGCCCAACCGGGACCCTATCTCGTGAGCAGTACTTC. The chain couples TRBV7-8 to TRBJ2-7, with D possibly being TRBD1 or TRBD2 (5 bases each). Germline assignment: CDR1 SGHVS and CDR2 FQNEAQ. V was cut by 5 bases and J by 7 bases, with 21 bases left in between. This CDR3 is built from 15 residues.

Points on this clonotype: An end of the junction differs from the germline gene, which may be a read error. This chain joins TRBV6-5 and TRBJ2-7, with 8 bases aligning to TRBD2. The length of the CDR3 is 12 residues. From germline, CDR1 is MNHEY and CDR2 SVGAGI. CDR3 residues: CVERLANYEQCF. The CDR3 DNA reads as TGTGTAGAGAGACTAGCGAACTACGAGCAGTGCTTC.

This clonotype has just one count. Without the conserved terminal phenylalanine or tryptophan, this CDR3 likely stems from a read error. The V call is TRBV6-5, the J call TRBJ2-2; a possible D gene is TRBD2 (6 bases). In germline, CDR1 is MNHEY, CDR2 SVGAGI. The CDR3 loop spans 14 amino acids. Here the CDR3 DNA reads TGCGCCAGTAAAGGCGGGACGAACACCGGGGAGCTGTTTTCT. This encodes CASKGGTNTGELFS.

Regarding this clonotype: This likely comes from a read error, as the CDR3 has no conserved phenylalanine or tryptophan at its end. As DNA, the CDR3 is TGTGCCAGCAGTCAGTTCGCGGGACAGGGGGCAAGGGAGACTCAGTACCTC. Its protein is CASSQFAGQGARETQYL. V gene TRBV14 combines with J gene TRBJ2-5, with 12 nucleotides matching TRBD1. From germline, CDR1 is SGHDN and CDR2 FVKESK. The CDR3 consists of 17 residues.

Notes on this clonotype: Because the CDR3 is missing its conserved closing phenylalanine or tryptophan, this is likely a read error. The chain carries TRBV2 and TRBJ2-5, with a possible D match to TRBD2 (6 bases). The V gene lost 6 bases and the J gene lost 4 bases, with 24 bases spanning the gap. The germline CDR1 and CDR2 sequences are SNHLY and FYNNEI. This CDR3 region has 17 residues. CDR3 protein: CASRAVGGRRLGETQYL. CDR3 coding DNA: TGTGCCAGCAGAGCAGTGGGAGGACGTAGATTAGGAGAGACCCAGTACTTA.

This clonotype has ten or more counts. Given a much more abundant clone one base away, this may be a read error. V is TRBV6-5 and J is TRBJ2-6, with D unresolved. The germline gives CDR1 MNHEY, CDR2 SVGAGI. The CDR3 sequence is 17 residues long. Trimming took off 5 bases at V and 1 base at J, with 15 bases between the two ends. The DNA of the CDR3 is TGTGCCAGCAGTCACGATACGGGTCCTTCTGGGGCCAACGTCCTGACTTTC. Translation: CASSHDTGPSGANVLTF.

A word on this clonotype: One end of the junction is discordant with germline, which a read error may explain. The CDR3 loop is CASCVDPGKTQYF. The DNA for the CDR3 is TGTGCCAGCTGCGTCGACCCCGGGAAGACCCAGTACTTC. This chain joins TRBV9 and TRBJ2-5; D possibly corresponds to TRBD2 (5 bases). This CDR3 region has 13 residues. Germline V gene data show CDR1 as SGDLS and CDR2 as YYNGEE.

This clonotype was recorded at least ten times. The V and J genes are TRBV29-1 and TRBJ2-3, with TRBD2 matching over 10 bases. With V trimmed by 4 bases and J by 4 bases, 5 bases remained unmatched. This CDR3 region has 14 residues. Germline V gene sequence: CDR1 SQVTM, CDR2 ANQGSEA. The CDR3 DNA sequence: TGCAGCGTTGCCCCTAGCGGGAGTTCAGATACGCAGTATTTT. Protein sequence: CSVAPSGSSDTQYF.

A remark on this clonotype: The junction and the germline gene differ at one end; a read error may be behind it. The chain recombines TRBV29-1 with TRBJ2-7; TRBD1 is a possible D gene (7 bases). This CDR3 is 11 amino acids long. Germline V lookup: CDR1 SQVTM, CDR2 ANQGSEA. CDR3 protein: CSVVGGGEKYF. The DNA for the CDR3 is TGCAGCGTTGTCGGAGGGGGCGAGAAGTACTTC.

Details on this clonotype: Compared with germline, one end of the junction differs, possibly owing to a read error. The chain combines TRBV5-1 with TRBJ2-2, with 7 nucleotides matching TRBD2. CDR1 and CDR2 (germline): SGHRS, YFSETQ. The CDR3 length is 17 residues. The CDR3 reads CASSPGTCGSITGELFF. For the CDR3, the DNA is TGCGCCAGCAGTCCCGGGACTTGCGGGAGTATCACCGGGGAGTTGTTTTTT.

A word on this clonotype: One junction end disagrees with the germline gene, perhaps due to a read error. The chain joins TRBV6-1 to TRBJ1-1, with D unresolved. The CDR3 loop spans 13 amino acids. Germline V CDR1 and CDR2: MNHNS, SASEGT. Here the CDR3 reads CASGARESTEASF. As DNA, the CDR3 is TGTGCCAGCGGCGCTAGGGAGAGCACTGAAGCTTCCTTT.